This T cell receptor beta chain was sequenced for a study of cytomegalovirus exposure and HLA in healthy donors. The PCR contained 60 Vbeta and 13 Jbeta primers. Only in-frame clones appear in the TCRdb table, and some are missing; sequencing was by immunoSEQ multiplex PCR. The repertoire holds about 130,000 clones, with about four fifths as singletons. This CDR3 contains 23 residues. Germline V gene lookup returns CDR1 SGHRS and CDR2 YFSETQ. V was clipped by 0 bases and J by 1 base; unmatched bases: 21. The rearrangement joins TRBV5-1 to TRBJ2-1; 11 nucleotides align to TRBD2. The receptor comes from a woman aged 40 to 50 in good health and CMV-seropositive. Sample: PBMCs. CDR3 bases: TGCGCCAGCAGCTTGGCCGGGGGACTAGCGGCCCAACGAAATACCCATTCCTACAATGAGCAGTTCTTC. Amino acid sequence: CASSLAGGLAAQRNTHSYNEQFF.